This T cell receptor (beta chain) was observed in a study of Graves' ophthalmopathy and Graves' hyperthyroidism. V was shortened by 3 bases and J by 10 bases, with 19 bases between the two germline ends. Germline V gene lookup returns CDR1 MDHEN and CDR2 SYDVKM. The CDR3 has 14 amino acids. Aged 18 to 65, hyperthyroidism patients had been newly diagnosed, with under 2 months' duration. Amplification targeted the TCR beta CDR3 regions, with RNA transcripts as the source material. HTBI primers served in a first-round RT-PCR, which a second-round multiplex PCR followed. A single record per CDR3 protein comes from TCRdb applying MiXCR to the multiplex PCR reads. The sample carries 620,000 or so distinct CDR3 sequences, roughly 20% recorded once.

The chain is built from TRBV28 and TRBJ2-7; D tentatively reads TRBD1 or TRBD2 (6 bases each). The source material was peripheral blood. The source is a woman between 18 and 29 years old with stable Graves' hyperthyroidism. Some clones in this sample may be carry-over from other donors' samples. CDR3 sequence reads: CASSLSRGGSLQYF. The CDR3 nucleotides read TGTGCCAGCAGTTTGAGCAGGGGAGGATCCCTACAGTACTTC.